This T cell receptor beta chain emerged from a study of blood T cell repertoires in COVID-19. As for the study in general: Sites in the United States, Italy and Spain provided acute and convalescent COVID-19 samples. PBMCs, B-cell-depleted T cells, or T cells provided the cDNA or gDNA that made up the material.

This CDR3 comprises 15 residues. Looked up from germline, CDR1 is LNHDA and CDR2 is SQIVND (reference sequence). V was pared by 1 base and J by 0 bases, with 1 base of the junction left unmatched. Profiling relied on immunoSEQ multiplex PCR, and the TCRdb table lists in-frame clones only, not all of them. The sample has roughly 90,000 clones; roughly 76% are singletons. The clonotype was recovered from a woman older than 75 with active or convalescent COVID-19. This chain uses TRBV19 with TRBJ2-7; 9 bases map to TRBD1. The sequenced sample was peripheral blood. CDR3 coding DNA: TGTGCCAGTAGTATAGTGGGACAGGGCTCCTACGAGCAGTACTTC. Amino acids: CASSIVGQGSYEQYF.